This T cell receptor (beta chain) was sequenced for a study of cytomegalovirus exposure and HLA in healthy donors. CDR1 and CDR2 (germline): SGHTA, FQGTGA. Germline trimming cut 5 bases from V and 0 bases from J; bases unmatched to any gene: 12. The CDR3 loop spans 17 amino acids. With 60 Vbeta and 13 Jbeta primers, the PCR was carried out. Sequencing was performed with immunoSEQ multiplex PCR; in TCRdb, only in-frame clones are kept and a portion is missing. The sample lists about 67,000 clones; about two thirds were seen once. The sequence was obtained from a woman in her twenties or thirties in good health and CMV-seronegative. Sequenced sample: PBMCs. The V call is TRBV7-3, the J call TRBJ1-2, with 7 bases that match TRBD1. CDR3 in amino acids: CASSLGPGQASNYGYTF. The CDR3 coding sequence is TGTGCCAGCAGCCTTGGGCCTGGACAGGCGTCTAACTATGGCTACACCTTC.